This TCR beta chain originates from a study of CD8+ T cells in alopecia areata. Study findings and constraints: Higher clonality than in normal scalp was seen in lesional scalp, especially alopecia totalis/universalis.

RNA was isolated and reverse transcribed to cDNA, the sequencing template. The protocol was immunoSEQ multiplex PCR, while the TCRdb copy is restricted to in-frame clones and leaves out a portion. The table records 150,000 or so clones, about three fifths of them present only once. With 4 bases removed from V and 2 bases from J, the gap between germline ends came to 11 bases. Germline loops: CDR1 SGHRS, CDR2 YFSETQ. The CDR3 is made up of 14 amino acids. This clone showed up just once. Its target is not known. Regarding treatment: oral pan-JAK inhibitor, 5-10 mg twice daily. This TCR came from a human donor with alopecia areata. The rearrangement uses TRBV5-1 and TRBJ2-3; possibly TRBD2 for D (6 bases). Sample: CD4+ T cells sorted from blood, taken around week 55, from a patient treated with tofacitinib. The CDR3 loop is CASSLGEATDTQYF. The CDR3 DNA is TGCGCCAGCAGCCTAGGGGAGGCCACAGATACGCAGTATTTT.